These 20 T cell receptor beta chains came from one sample sequenced in a study of blood T cells in healthy people across ages. The use of a sample-barcoded 5' primer and a J-beta primer mix characterized a second PCR of roughly 7 to 12 cycles. Using its own MiXCR run on the 5' RACE reads, TCRdb lists one record per CDR3 protein. The data contain under 850,000 distinct CDR3 sequences, under 40% of them seen just once; the ten biggest clones take up 10% to 15%. Sequencing used blood. These receptors originate from a man between 18 and 35 years old in good health.

V and J are TRBV20-1 and TRBJ1-2; 8 bases match TRBD1. The J segment lost 8 bases and the V segment lost 0 bases, leaving 11 bases of the junction unmatched. The germline V gene has CDR1 DFQATT and CDR2 SNEGSKA (reference sequence). The CDR3 covers 15 residues. CDR3 sequence: CSARDRSGRGRGYTF. The CDR3 nucleotides read TGCAGTGCTAGAGATCGGTCGGGCAGGGGGCGAGGCTACACCTTC.

The chain joins TRBV28 to TRBJ1-4; 9 nucleotides line up with TRBD1. Germline lookup yields CDR1 MDHEN and CDR2 SYDVKM. V lost 6 bases to trimming and J lost 7 bases; unmatched junction nucleotides: 9. There are 15 residues in the CDR3. The CDR3 DNA reads as TGTGCCAGCAGCTACACAGGGGGCGGTGGTGAAAAACTGTTTTTT. Translating it yields CASSYTGGGGEKLFF. The complete variable domain, with remaining parts taken from reference TRBV28 and TRBJ1-4, reads DVKVTQSSRYLVKRTGEKVFLECVQDMDHENMFWYRQDPGLGLRLIYFSYDVKMKEKGDIPEGYSVSREKKERFSLILESASTNQTSMYLCASSYTGGGGEKLFFGSGTQLSVL.

This clonotype has at least ten counts. CDR3 bases: TGTGCCAGCAGCGGAAGGGACGGTCAGCCCCAGCATTTT. Protein product: CASSGRDGQPQHF. The chain uses TRBV7-2 and TRBJ1-5; a weak D match, TRBD1 (5 bases). CDR3 size: 13 residues. Germline V lookup: CDR1 SGHTA, CDR2 FQGNSA. V gave up 5 bases and J gave up 6 bases, with 11 bases separating them.

CDR3 DNA sequence: TGCGCCAGCAGCTTGGCTGCGGATCCGCATGGTGAGCAGTTCTTC. It encodes CASSLAADPHGEQFF. The chain combines TRBV5-1 with TRBJ2-1; D unresolved. The CDR3 extends over 15 amino acids. V lost 0 bases and J lost 9, with 16 bases in between. CDR1 and CDR2 (germline): SGHRS, YFSETQ.

The rearrangement uses TRBV29-1 and TRBJ2-2, with 8 bases that match TRBD1. This CDR3 spans 13 amino acids. Germline V gene lookup returns CDR1 SQVTM and CDR2 ANQGSEA. Unmatched junction bases numbered 5, after V lost 7 bases and J lost 4 bases. The CDR3, as DNA: TGCAGCGCCGAGGACAGGGCCACCGGGGAGCTGTTTTTT. It specifies CSAEDRATGELFF.

The J gene is TRBJ2-7, the V gene TRBV5-8; 11 positions match TRBD2. The DNA end lines up better with TRBJ2-4; the J call may be wrong. Germline assignment: CDR1 SGHTS and CDR2 YDEGEE. The CDR3 length is 15 residues. The CDR3 sequence: CASSPRLAGLNIQYF. The CDR3 DNA is TGTGCCAGCAGCCCGCGACTAGCGGGATTAAACATTCAGTACTTC.

This clonotype was detected ten times or more. The J gene is TRBJ2-7, the V gene TRBV10-3; the D is unclear. The CDR3 loop spans 12 amino acids. V shed 7 bases and J shed 2 bases, with 9 bases lying between them. Germline V gene lookup returns CDR1 ENHRY and CDR2 SYGVKD. The CDR3 nucleotides are TGTGCCATCACCTCGACGGCCTACGAGCAGTACTTC. This encodes CAITSTAYEQYF.

V and J are TRBV9 and TRBJ1-4; D not resolved. The germline V and J ends were trimmed by 4 bases and 3 bases, with 13 bases remaining between them. Germline lookup yields CDR1 SGDLS and CDR2 YYNGEE. The CDR3 spans 15 residues. CDR3: CASSPGRISNEKLFF. CDR3 nucleotide sequence: TGTGCCAGCAGCCCCGGACGGATCTCTAATGAAAAACTGTTTTTT.

CDR3 coding DNA: TGCGCCAGCAGCCAAGATTTGGAGGGTCTGAACACTGAAGCTTTCTTT. Translation: CASSQDLEGLNTEAFF. The chain has TRBV4-3 and TRBJ1-1; D is unresolved. CDR3 size: 16 residues. V was clipped by 0 bases and J by 0 bases, with 11 bases between them. Germline lookup yields CDR1 LGHNA and CDR2 YSLEER.

This clonotype was observed a few times. This chain links TRBV20-1 with TRBJ1-2; D is ambiguous. The V end was cut by 5 bases, the J end by 6 bases, with 13 bases between. CDR3 length: 12 amino acids. The germline gives CDR1 DFQATT, CDR2 SNEGSKA (reference sequence). The CDR3 here is CSAGSGPHGYTF. The CDR3 nucleotides are TGCAGTGCTGGGTCGGGTCCTCATGGCTACACCTTC.

With respect to this clonotype: The junction differs from germline at one of its ends, possibly a read error. The chain links TRBV18 to TRBJ2-3; D tentatively fits TRBD1 or TRBD2 (6 bases each). Germline-derived CDR1 and CDR2 are KGHSH and LQKENI. This CDR3 spans 15 amino acids. DNA for the CDR3: TGTGCCTGCTCACCGGGGACGGGGGCGGAGGATACGCAGTATTTT. As protein: CACSPGTGAEDTQYF. Filled out from reference TRBV18 and TRBJ2-3, the complete variable domain reads NAGVMQNPRHLVRRRGQEARLRCSPMKGHSHVYWYRQLPEEGLKFMVYLQKENIIDESGMPKERFSAEFPKEGPSILRIQQVVRGDSAAYFCACSPGTGAEDTQYFGPGTRLTVL.

The J gene is TRBJ2-7, the V gene TRBV18, with D perhaps given as TRBD1 or TRBD2 (5 bases each). Trimming shortened V by 3 bases and J by 0 bases, and 12 bases separated the two germline ends. The V gene's germline CDR1 is KGHSH and CDR2 LQKENI. This CDR3 has 15 amino acids. This CDR3 reads CASSPLRGSSYEQYF. In nucleotides, the CDR3 is TGTGCCAGCTCACCCCTGAGGGGTTCCTCCTACGAGCAGTACTTC. Filled out from reference TRBV18 and TRBJ2-7, the complete variable domain reads NAGVMQNPRHLVRRRGQEARLRCSPMKGHSHVYWYRQLPEEGLKFMVYLQKENIIDESGMPKERFSAEFPKEGPSILRIQQVVRGDSAAYFCASSPLRGSSYEQYFGPGTRLTVT.

J is TRBJ2-1 and V is TRBV13; perhaps D is TRBD1 or TRBD2 (6 bases each). The V and J ends lost 4 bases and 13 bases respectively, with 26 bases between them. Germline CDR1 is PRHDT and CDR2 is FYEKMQ (reference sequence). The CDR3 is made up of 16 amino acids. The DNA for the CDR3 is TGTGCCAGCAGCTACCGGACAGAGCGCCGGAGGGGGACCCAGTTCTTC. Encoded protein: CASSYRTERRRGTQFF.

This clonotype has more than one count but fewer than ten. The chain recombines TRBV7-2 with TRBJ2-5, with TRBD2 as a possible D gene (5 bases). Germline CDR1 SGHTA, CDR2 FQGNSA. The CDR3 extends over 15 amino acids. V was trimmed by 4 bases and J by 1 base, leaving 13 bases between them. As DNA, the CDR3 is TGTGCCAGCAGCTCTATCCGGGGTGGCCAAGAGACCCAGTACTTC. Translation gives CASSSIRGGQETQYF.

Note on this clonotype: This may be a read error: a much more frequent sequence differs by one nucleotide. This chain connects TRBV12-3 or TRBV12-4 to TRBJ2-7; D not certain. This CDR3 comprises 14 residues. Deletions cut 5 bases from V and 0 bases from J, with 11 bases between. DNA of the CDR3: TGTGCCAGCAGTGTGAGGCGAACCTCCTACGAGCAGTACTTC. This codes for CASSVRRTSYEQYF.

Written as DNA, the CDR3 is TGTGCCAGTACCGGGACAGGTCGCACCGGGGAGCTGTTTTTT. It yields the protein CASTGTGRTGELFF. The V and J genes are TRBV9 and TRBJ2-2; 8 nucleotides agree with TRBD1. The CDR3 loop spans 14 amino acids. Germline CDR1 is SGDLS and CDR2 is YYNGEE. Germline trimming cut 8 bases from V and 4 bases from J; bases unmatched to any gene: 7.

This clonotype appeared a few times. The rearrangement uses TRBV7-9 and TRBJ1-1; no reliable D call. CDR3 size: 13 residues. Germline assignment: CDR1 SEHNR and CDR2 FQNEAQ (reference sequence). Trimming stripped 1 base from V and 4 bases from J, with 7 bases between. As DNA, the CDR3 is TGTGCCAGCAGCTTAGAGGAAGGCACTGAAGCTTTCTTT. Protein: CASSLEEGTEAFF.

Turning to this clonotype: One base away lies a much larger clone, so this may be a sequencing read error. This rearrangement joins TRBV12-3 or TRBV12-4 to TRBJ2-1, with 8 bases matching TRBD1. Trimming cost V 6 bases and J 8 bases; bases outside gene matches: 6. The CDR3 spans 13 residues. The CDR3 loop reads CASSSRQGYEQFF. CDR3 nucleotides: TGTGCCAGCAGCTCCAGACAGGGGTATGAGCAGTTCTTC.

Turning to this clonotype: A much larger clone lies a single base off, so this may be a read error. The chain combines TRBV6-6 with TRBJ2-3; 8 bases are shared with TRBD1. Germline values: CDR1 MNHNY, CDR2 SVGAGI (reference sequence). This CDR3 region has 14 residues. V lost 6 bases, J lost 2 bases, and 4 bases stayed unmatched. The CDR3 protein is CASRMTGDTDTQYF. DNA for the CDR3: TGTGCCAGCAGAATGACAGGGGACACAGATACGCAGTATTTT.

In its sample, this clonotype was seen a few times. J is TRBJ2-7 and V is TRBV10-3; the D gene is possibly TRBD1 (6 bases). Germline V gene data show CDR1 as ENHRY and CDR2 as SYGVKD. V lost 7 bases to trimming and J lost 0 bases, with 22 bases between them. This CDR3 is 17 amino acids long. CDR3 protein: CAIKIPIRDIHSYEQYF. CDR3 DNA: TGTGCCATCAAAATACCTATCCGGGACATCCACTCCTACGAGCAGTACTTC.